The rows below give T cell receptor beta chains drawn from one sample of a study of metastatic and nonmetastatic thyroid tumors. TCRdb re-called the PCR reads through MiXCR. The sample has roughly 12,000 clones, under 25% seen once. Sequencing was done on a sample of adjacent normal tissue. Receptors originate from a female donor with papillary thyroid cancer or a benign thyroid nodule (not recorded which). Some clones in this sample may be carry-over from other donors' samples. Each CDR3 is given with its conserved first and last residue. The order of the fields is J gene, clone size, V gene, D gene, CDR3 DNA, CDR3 protein. The D gene is left open where the match is weak. The listing skips clone size in some rows; elsewhere it reads once, few, many or a size class.

j_gene: TRBJ2-7
abundance: .
v_gene: TRBV5-1
d_gene: .
CDR3nt: TGCGCCAGCAGCTCCCTCGGTGGCATGTACGAGCAGTACTTC
CDR3aa: CASSSLGGMYEQYF

j_gene: TRBJ1-2
abundance: .
v_gene: TRBV20-1
d_gene: TRBD1
CDR3nt: TGCAGTGCGACAGGGGATTATGGCTACACCTTC
CDR3aa: CSATGDYGYTF

j_gene: TRBJ2-7
abundance: many
v_gene: TRBV6-1
d_gene: .
CDR3nt: TGTGCCAGCAGCGACGACCGCTACGAGCAGTACTTC
CDR3aa: CASSDDRYEQYF

j_gene: TRBJ1-5
abundance: .
v_gene: TRBV19
d_gene: .
CDR3nt: TGTGCCAGTACCCCCGGTCGGACAGCTAGCAATCAGCCCCAGCATTTT
CDR3aa: CASTPGRTASNQPQHF

j_gene: TRBJ2-3
abundance: many
v_gene: TRBV5-1
d_gene: .
CDR3nt: TGCGCCAGCAGCCCACCCAGTCCGTCAGATACGCAGTATTTT
CDR3aa: CASSPPSPSDTQYF

j_gene: TRBJ1-3
abundance: .
v_gene: TRBV6-1
d_gene: TRBD1
CDR3nt: TGTGCCAGCAGTGCTTCGGCAGCCAGGGGGGGAAACACCATATATTTT
CDR3aa: CASSASAARGGNTIYF

j_gene: TRBJ2-3
abundance: many
v_gene: TRBV5-1
d_gene: TRBD2
CDR3nt: TGCGCCAGCAGCTCTGGAGTACTAGCGGGAGGGCCGGCAGATACGCAGTATTTT
CDR3aa: CASSSGVLAGGPADTQYF

j_gene: TRBJ2-5
abundance: many
v_gene: TRBV24-1
d_gene: TRBD1
CDR3nt: TGTGCCACCAGTGGGGACAGCCGTGAGACCCAGTACTTC
CDR3aa: CATSGDSRETQYF

j_gene: TRBJ2-7
abundance: medium-sized
v_gene: TRBV28
d_gene: .
CDR3nt: TGTGCCAGCAGTTCGGATTCCTACGAGCAGTACTTC
CDR3aa: CASSSDSYEQYF

j_gene: TRBJ2-5
abundance: many
v_gene: TRBV5-1
d_gene: .
CDR3nt: TGCGCCAGCAGCTTGAATAGGGGGGGGGAGACCCAGTACTTC
CDR3aa: CASSLNRGGETQYF

j_gene: TRBJ2-7
abundance: medium-sized
v_gene: TRBV12-3/TRBV12-4
d_gene: .
CDR3nt: TGTGCCAGCAGTTTAGGAGGGGGGTCGGCCTACGAGCAGTACTTC
CDR3aa: CASSLGGGSAYEQYF

j_gene: TRBJ1-2
abundance: many
v_gene: TRBV29-1
d_gene: TRBD1
CDR3nt: TGCAGCATCCGACAGGGCCTACGGGGCTACACCTTC
CDR3aa: CSIRQGLRGYTF

j_gene: TRBJ2-6
abundance: many
v_gene: TRBV10-2
d_gene: .
CDR3nt: TGCGCCAGCAACGGGGATCCAGACTCTGGGGCCAACGTCCTGACTTTC
CDR3aa: CASNGDPDSGANVLTF

j_gene: TRBJ1-2
abundance: few
v_gene: TRBV5-1
d_gene: .
CDR3nt: TGCGCCAGCAGCTTGGGTGAAGACGCCGGCTACACCTTC
CDR3aa: CASSLGEDAGYTF

j_gene: TRBJ2-7
abundance: few
v_gene: TRBV7-2
d_gene: TRBD2
CDR3nt: TGTGCCAGCAACCTAGCGGGGGATTTGGGCGAGCAGTACTTC
CDR3aa: CASNLAGDLGEQYF

j_gene: TRBJ2-5
abundance: few
v_gene: TRBV19
d_gene: TRBD1
CDR3nt: TGTGCCAGTAGTATCCCCGACAGGGCCGTGGAGACCCAGTACTTC
CDR3aa: CASSIPDRAVETQYF

j_gene: TRBJ2-3
abundance: .
v_gene: TRBV7-3
d_gene: .
CDR3nt: TGTGCCAGCAGCTTAGGGCAGCTCACAGATACGCAGTATTTT
CDR3aa: CASSLGQLTDTQYF

j_gene: TRBJ2-3
abundance: medium-sized
v_gene: TRBV6-1
d_gene: TRBD1
CDR3nt: TGTGCCAGCAGCGTATATAACAGGGGTCGCACAGATACGCAGTATTTT
CDR3aa: CASSVYNRGRTDTQYF

j_gene: TRBJ2-5
abundance: few
v_gene: TRBV18
d_gene: .
CDR3nt: TGTGCCAGCTCACCACCGGTCGGCAGGGATTATATGGAGACCCAGTACTTC
CDR3aa: CASSPPVGRDYMETQYF

j_gene: TRBJ1-3
abundance: .
v_gene: TRBV5-1
d_gene: .
CDR3nt: TGCGCCAGCAGCTTGGCGGGACACGGAAACACCATATATTTT
CDR3aa: CASSLAGHGNTIYF

j_gene: TRBJ1-1
abundance: .
v_gene: TRBV7-2
d_gene: .
CDR3nt: TGTGCCAACAGCCTCTATGGTGTCATGAACACTGAAGCTTTCTTT
CDR3aa: CANSLYGVMNTEAFF

j_gene: TRBJ2-7
abundance: .
v_gene: TRBV11-2
d_gene: .
CDR3nt: TGTGCCGAGGGGTGGGGGGCCGGATACGAGCAGTACTTC
CDR3aa: CAEGWGAGYEQYF

j_gene: TRBJ1-2
abundance: once
v_gene: TRBV6-5
d_gene: TRBD1
CDR3nt: TGTGCCAGCAGTTCCCTCTTGTGCAGGGGGCGCTCCTATTGCTACACCTTC
CDR3aa: CASSSLLCRGRSYCYTF

j_gene: TRBJ2-7
abundance: .
v_gene: TRBV20-1
d_gene: TRBD2
CDR3nt: TGCAGTGCTAGGACTAGCGGGAGTTCGGGTGAGCAGTACTTC
CDR3aa: CSARTSGSSGEQYF

j_gene: TRBJ2-7
abundance: many
v_gene: TRBV13
d_gene: .
CDR3nt: TGTGCCAGCAGCTCCTCCTATATCTACGAGCAGTACTTC
CDR3aa: CASSSSYIYEQYF

j_gene: TRBJ2-1
abundance: medium-sized
v_gene: TRBV6-1
d_gene: TRBD2
CDR3nt: TGTGCCAGCAGTGAATATCGAGCGGGGGGCGGCGATGAGCAGTTCTTC
CDR3aa: CASSEYRAGGGDEQFF

j_gene: TRBJ1-1
abundance: .
v_gene: TRBV5-1
d_gene: .
CDR3nt: TGCGCCAGCAGCTTGGGACAGGACACTGAAGCTTTCTTT
CDR3aa: CASSLGQDTEAFF

j_gene: TRBJ1-1
abundance: few
v_gene: TRBV27
d_gene: TRBD1
CDR3nt: TGTGCCAGCAGTTTGGTGACAGGGGAGGGCACTGAAGCTTTCTTT
CDR3aa: CASSLVTGEGTEAFF

j_gene: TRBJ2-3
abundance: .
v_gene: TRBV18
d_gene: .
CDR3nt: TGTGCCAGCTCACCGCGAGAACAGGGCCCAGATACGCAGTATTTT
CDR3aa: CASSPREQGPDTQYF

j_gene: TRBJ2-3
abundance: .
v_gene: TRBV6-2/TRBV6-3
d_gene: .
CDR3nt: TGTGCCAGCAGCAGTCTAAGGGGAGATACGCAGTATTTT
CDR3aa: CASSSLRGDTQYF

j_gene: TRBJ2-5
abundance: .
v_gene: TRBV7-6
d_gene: .
CDR3nt: TGTGCCAGCAGTCGCCAAGAGACCCAGTACTTC
CDR3aa: CASSRQETQYF

j_gene: TRBJ2-7
abundance: .
v_gene: TRBV2
d_gene: TRBD2
CDR3nt: TGTGCCAGCAGTGGACTAGCGGGATACTACGAGCAGTACTTC
CDR3aa: CASSGLAGYYEQYF

j_gene: TRBJ2-7
abundance: few
v_gene: TRBV2
d_gene: .
CDR3nt: TGCGCCAGCAGACAACAGGGATTTGGCTCCTACGAGCAGTACTTC
CDR3aa: CASRQQGFGSYEQYF

j_gene: TRBJ1-2
abundance: few
v_gene: TRBV6-6
d_gene: .
CDR3nt: TGTGCCAGCAGTTACGGGGGGGGCGGACGCTATGGCTACACCTTC
CDR3aa: CASSYGGGGRYGYTF

j_gene: TRBJ1-4
abundance: many
v_gene: TRBV6-2/TRBV6-3
d_gene: .
CDR3nt: TGTGCCAGCAGCAATAATGAAAAACTGTTTTTT
CDR3aa: CASSNNEKLFF

j_gene: TRBJ2-1
abundance: .
v_gene: TRBV9
d_gene: TRBD2
CDR3nt: TGTGCCAGCTCCGGGGGGACTAGCGGGGAGGCTTCCTACAATGAGCAGTTCTTC
CDR3aa: CASSGGTSGEASYNEQFF

j_gene: TRBJ1-5
abundance: medium-sized
v_gene: TRBV5-1
d_gene: .
CDR3nt: TGCGCCAGCAGGCCCCGGCCGAATCAGCCCCAGCATTTT
CDR3aa: CASRPRPNQPQHF

j_gene: TRBJ1-1
abundance: .
v_gene: TRBV11-2
d_gene: .
CDR3nt: TGTGCCAGCAGCTTAGGGTATCGCCTAACGGGCACTGAAGCTTTCTTT
CDR3aa: CASSLGYRLTGTEAFF

j_gene: TRBJ1-5
abundance: few
v_gene: TRBV19
d_gene: TRBD1
CDR3nt: TGTGCCAGTAGAAGACAGGGGGCCTTGACTCAACCCCAGCATTTT
CDR3aa: CASRRQGALTQPQHF

j_gene: TRBJ2-7
abundance: .
v_gene: TRBV20-1
d_gene: .
CDR3nt: TGCAGTGCTAGAGATCGGGAGTCGAGTGGGGAACCGGGACGGCACTACGAGCAGTACTTC
CDR3aa: CSARDRESSGEPGRHYEQYF

j_gene: TRBJ1-6
abundance: .
v_gene: TRBV28
d_gene: .
CDR3nt: TGTGCCAGCAGCTTAATGGACCGGAGCTCCTATAATTCACCCCTCCACTTT
CDR3aa: CASSLMDRSSYNSPLHF

j_gene: TRBJ2-3
abundance: .
v_gene: TRBV7-6
d_gene: .
CDR3nt: TGTGCCAGCAGCTTAGGTTTGCAGGGAAGCACAGATACGCAGTATTTT
CDR3aa: CASSLGLQGSTDTQYF

j_gene: TRBJ2-7
abundance: .
v_gene: TRBV5-1
d_gene: TRBD2
CDR3nt: TGCGCCAGCACCCCACCCGGGACTAGCGGGATGGCCCACGAGCAGTACTTC
CDR3aa: CASTPPGTSGMAHEQYF

j_gene: TRBJ2-7
abundance: medium-sized
v_gene: TRBV28
d_gene: .
CDR3nt: TGTGCCAGCAGTACGGCGGGGGACACAAACTACGAGCAGTACTTC
CDR3aa: CASSTAGDTNYEQYF

j_gene: TRBJ1-3
abundance: many
v_gene: TRBV20-1
d_gene: .
CDR3nt: TGCAGTGCTAGACCCCGCGGGCCCGTCTCTGGAAACACCATATATTTT
CDR3aa: CSARPRGPVSGNTIYF

j_gene: TRBJ2-5
abundance: medium-sized
v_gene: TRBV20-1
d_gene: .
CDR3nt: TGCAGTGCTAGATACCGGGACTACCAAGAGACCCAGTACTTC
CDR3aa: CSARYRDYQETQYF

j_gene: TRBJ1-4
abundance: few
v_gene: TRBV13
d_gene: .
CDR3nt: TGTGCCAGCAGCGCCCGAGTGTCGGTGGCTAATGAAAAACTGTTTTTT
CDR3aa: CASSARVSVANEKLFF

j_gene: TRBJ1-2
abundance: .
v_gene: TRBV28
d_gene: TRBD1
CDR3nt: TGTGCCAGCAGTGAGACAGGGGAGGGGTACTATGGCTACACCTTC
CDR3aa: CASSETGEGYYGYTF

j_gene: TRBJ2-5
abundance: few
v_gene: TRBV12-3/TRBV12-4
d_gene: TRBD2
CDR3nt: TGTGCCAGCAGAACAGCGGGGGGGCGCGAAGAGACCCAGTACTTC
CDR3aa: CASRTAGGREETQYF

j_gene: TRBJ2-7
abundance: few
v_gene: TRBV18
d_gene: .
CDR3nt: TGTGCCAGCTCACCAACGGACGAGGGGGGCGGGCAGTACTTC
CDR3aa: CASSPTDEGGGQYF

j_gene: TRBJ1-2
abundance: .
v_gene: TRBV20-1
d_gene: TRBD1
CDR3nt: TGCAGTGCTAGACCCATCACCGGGACAGGGGTGAGGGGTGGCTACACCTTC
CDR3aa: CSARPITGTGVRGGYTF

j_gene: TRBJ2-3
abundance: medium-sized
v_gene: TRBV6-2/TRBV6-3
d_gene: .
CDR3nt: TGTGCCAGCAGTTATGGGGGGACATGGCTTACAGATACGCAGTATTTT
CDR3aa: CASSYGGTWLTDTQYF

j_gene: TRBJ2-7
abundance: .
v_gene: TRBV20-1
d_gene: .
CDR3nt: TGCAGTGCTAGGCGGGACGGGTCGGACGAGCAGTACTTC
CDR3aa: CSARRDGSDEQYF

j_gene: TRBJ2-7
abundance: .
v_gene: TRBV6-2/TRBV6-3
d_gene: TRBD2
CDR3nt: TGTGCCAGCAGCCAGGGACTAGCGGTCCACGGACGCTACGAGCAGTACTTC
CDR3aa: CASSQGLAVHGRYEQYF